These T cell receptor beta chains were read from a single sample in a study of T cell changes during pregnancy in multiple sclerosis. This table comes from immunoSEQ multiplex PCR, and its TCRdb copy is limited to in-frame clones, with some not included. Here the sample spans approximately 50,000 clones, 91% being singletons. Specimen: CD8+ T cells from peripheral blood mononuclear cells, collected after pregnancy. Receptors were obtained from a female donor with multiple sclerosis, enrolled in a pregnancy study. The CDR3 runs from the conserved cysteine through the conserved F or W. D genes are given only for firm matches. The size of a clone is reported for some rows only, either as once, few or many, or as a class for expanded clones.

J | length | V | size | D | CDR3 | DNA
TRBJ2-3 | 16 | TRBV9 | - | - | CASSAFGGESTDTQYF | TGTGCCAGCAGCGCTTTTGGCGGGGAGAGCACAGATACGCAGTATTTT
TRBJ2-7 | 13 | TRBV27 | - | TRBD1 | CASSWDRGIEQYF | TGTGCCAGCAGTTGGGACAGGGGAATAGAGCAGTACTTC
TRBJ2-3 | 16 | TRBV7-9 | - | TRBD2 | CASPFSGGEVPDTQYF | TGTGCCAGCCCCTTCTCGGGGGGAGAGGTCCCAGATACGCAGTATTTT
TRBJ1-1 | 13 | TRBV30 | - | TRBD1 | CAWSTTGTHEAFF | TGTGCCTGGAGTACGACAGGGACTCATGAAGCTTTCTTT
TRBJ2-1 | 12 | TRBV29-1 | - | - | CSVSGTSYEQFF | TGCAGCGTGTCCGGGACATCCTATGAGCAGTTCTTC
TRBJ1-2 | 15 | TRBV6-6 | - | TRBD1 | CASSGGQGATNGYTF | TGTGCCAGCAGTGGAGGACAGGGGGCGACGAATGGCTACACCTTC
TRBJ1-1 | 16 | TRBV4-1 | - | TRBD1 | CASSQLDRVGPLEAFF | TGCGCCAGCAGCCAACTGGACAGGGTTGGTCCCCTTGAAGCTTTCTTT
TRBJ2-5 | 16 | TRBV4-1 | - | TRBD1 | CASSQGDRGPWETQYF | TGCGCCAGCAGCCAAGGGGACAGGGGGCCGTGGGAGACCCAGTACTTC
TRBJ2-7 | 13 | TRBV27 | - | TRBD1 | CASRFQGAGEQYF | TGTGCCAGCAGATTCCAGGGGGCTGGAGAGCAGTACTTC
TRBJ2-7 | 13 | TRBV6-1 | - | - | CASRLPSLGEQYF | TGTGCCAGCCGACTACCGTCCCTGGGGGAGCAGTACTTC
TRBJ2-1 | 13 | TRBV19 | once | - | CASSPQRYNEQFF | TGTGCCAGTAGTCCCCAGCGGTACAATGAGCAGTTCTTC
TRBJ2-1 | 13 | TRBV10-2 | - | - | CASSGTDYNEQFF | TGCGCCAGCAGTGGGACAGACTACAATGAGCAGTTCTTC
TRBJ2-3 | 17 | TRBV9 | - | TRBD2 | CASSEPLTSGRTDTQYF | TGTGCCAGCAGCGAGCCCCTAACTAGCGGCCGCACAGATACGCAGTATTTT
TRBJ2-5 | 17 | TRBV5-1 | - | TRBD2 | CASSLPVGLVGQETQYF | TGCGCCAGCAGCTTGCCAGTGGGACTAGTAGGCCAAGAGACCCAGTACTTC
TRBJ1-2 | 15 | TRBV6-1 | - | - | CASSELAGANYGYTF | TGTGCCAGCAGTGAATTGGCAGGGGCTAACTATGGCTACACCTTC
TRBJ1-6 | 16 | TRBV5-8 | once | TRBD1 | CASSLPGQGAQAPLHF | TGTGCCAGCAGCCTTCCGGGACAGGGGGCACAGGCACCCCTCCACTTT
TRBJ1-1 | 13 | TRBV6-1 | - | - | CASMTTQNTEAFF | TGTGCCAGCATGACGACTCAGAACACTGAAGCTTTCTTT
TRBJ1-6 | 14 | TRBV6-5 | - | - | CASSSDSDSSPLHF | TGTGCCAGCAGCTCGGACAGCGACAGTTCACCCCTCCACTTT
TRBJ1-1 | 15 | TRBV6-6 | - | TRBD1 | CASSPPTGERPEAFF | TGTGCCAGCAGTCCACCGACAGGGGAGCGACCTGAAGCTTTCTTT
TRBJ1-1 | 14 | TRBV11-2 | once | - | CASSLRGGNTEAFF | TGTGCCAGCTCTTTAAGGGGGGGGAACACTGAAGCTTTCTTT
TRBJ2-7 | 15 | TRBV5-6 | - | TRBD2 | CASSQSGVRIYEQYF | TGTGCCAGCAGCCAAAGCGGGGTCAGAATCTACGAGCAGTACTTC
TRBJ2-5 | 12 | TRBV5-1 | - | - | CASSSPGETQYF | TGCGCCAGCAGCTCCCCCGGGGAGACCCAGTACTTC
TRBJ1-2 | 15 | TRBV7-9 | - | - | CASSPSAAVLDGYTF | TGTGCCAGCAGCCCATCGGCGGCGGTTTTAGATGGCTACACCTTC
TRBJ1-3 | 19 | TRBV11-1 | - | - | CASSLRSGSDYSASFTIYF | TGTGCCAGCAGCCTAAGAAGTGGGTCAGACTACAGCGCATCGTTCACCATATATTTT
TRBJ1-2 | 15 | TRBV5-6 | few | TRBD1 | CASSSGTGTWDGYTF | TGTGCCAGCAGTAGCGGGACAGGGACTTGGGATGGCTACACCTTC
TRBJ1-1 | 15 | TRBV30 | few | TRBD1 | CAWSQGTGMNTEAFF | TGTGCCTGGAGTCAGGGGACAGGGATGAACACTGAAGCTTTCTTT
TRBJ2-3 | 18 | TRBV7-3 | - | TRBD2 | CASSSPGLAGIGTDTQYF | TGTGCCAGCAGCTCCCCGGGACTAGCGGGGATAGGCACAGATACGCAGTATTTT
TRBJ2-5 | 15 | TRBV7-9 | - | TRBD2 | CASSLGLAGGETQYF | TGTGCCAGCAGCTTAGGACTAGCGGGGGGAGAGACCCAGTACTTC
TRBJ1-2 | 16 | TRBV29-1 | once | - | CSVEGAGLFDRYGYTF | TGCAGCGTTGAAGGGGCAGGGTTATTCGATCGCTATGGCTACACCTTC
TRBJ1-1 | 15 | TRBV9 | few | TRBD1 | CASSGGQGRMAEAFF | TGTGCCAGCAGCGGAGGACAGGGAAGGATGGCTGAAGCTTTCTTT
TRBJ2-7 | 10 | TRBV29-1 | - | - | CSVQDYEQYF | TGCAGCGTTCAGGACTACGAGCAGTACTTC
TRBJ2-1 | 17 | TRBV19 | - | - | CASSIDIEELVYNEQFF | TGTGCCAGTAGTATAGATATTGAGGAACTGGTGTACAATGAGCAGTTCTTC
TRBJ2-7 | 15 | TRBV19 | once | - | CASSIVQGSSYEQYF | TGTGCCAGTAGTATAGTGCAGGGGAGCTCCTACGAGCAGTACTTC
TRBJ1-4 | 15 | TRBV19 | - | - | CASSVTGTLEEKLFF | TGTGCCAGTAGTGTAACCGGGACATTAGAGGAAAAACTGTTTTTT
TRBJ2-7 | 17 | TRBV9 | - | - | CASSGGEWRDDDEEQYF | TGTGCCAGCAGCGGGGGGGAGTGGAGGGACGACGATGAAGAGCAGTACTTC
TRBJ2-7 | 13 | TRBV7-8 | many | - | CASSPHRAWEQYF | TGTGCCAGCAGCCCACACAGGGCGTGGGAGCAGTACTTC
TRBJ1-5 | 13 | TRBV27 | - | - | CASSFGGNQPQHF | TGTGCCAGCAGTTTCGGGGGCAATCAGCCCCAGCATTTT
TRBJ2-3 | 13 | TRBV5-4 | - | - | CASRPSGTDTQYF | TGTGCCAGCAGGCCAAGCGGTACAGATACGCAGTATTTT